One sample yielded the 23 T cell receptor beta chains listed below, sequenced in a study of CD8+CD57+ T cells in acquired aplastic anemia (dated by TCRdb to 2016 to 2018). Sequencing was performed on an Illumina HiSeq 2000. Profiling of TCR beta VDJ combinations and CDR3 sequences used genomic DNA as the template. Using fastp trimming at Q25 and MiXCR clonotype assembly, TCRdb reanalyzed the public sequencing data and kept in-frame beta chains. Every entry covers one CDR3 protein and lists the most common genes and DNA from its rows. Present in this sample are about 220,000 distinct CDR3 sequences, 34% of which were seen just once. The ten biggest clones cover 1.1% of the sample. The sequencing input was sorted CD4+, CD8+, or CD8+CD57+ T cells (not recorded which) from PBMCs. The source is a human donor in good health, serving as a control.

This clonotype was observed at least ten times. Since a much larger clone is just one base distant, this may be a read error. The chain combines TRBV2 with TRBJ2-3; D perhaps matches TRBD2 (6 bases). Germline assignment: CDR1 SNHLY and CDR2 FYNNEI. Trimming took 1 base from V and 4 from J, leaving 12 bases between them. This CDR3 is 15 amino acids long. CDR3 in amino acids: CASSEGAASADTQYF. The CDR3 DNA reads TGTGCCAGCAGTGAAGGAGCGGCTAGCGCAGATACGCAGTATTTT.

This clonotype was recorded once. This chain joins TRBV10-2 and TRBJ2-7, with a tentative D call TRBD2 (5 bases). The germline CDR1 and CDR2 sequences are WSHSY and SAAADI. The CDR3 extends over 13 amino acids. Trimming pared 2 bases from V and 3 bases from J, leaving 8 bases between. CDR3 amino acids: CASSENGDYEQYF. The CDR3 coding sequence is TGCGCCAGCAGTGAGAACGGGGACTACGAGCAGTACTTC.

This clonotype came up many times. The CDR3 here is CASSLTINQPQHF. CDR3 nucleotide sequence: TGTGCCAGCAGCTTAACAATAAATCAGCCCCAGCATTTT. The chain is built from TRBV7-9 and TRBJ1-5; no clear D gene. V was trimmed by 2 bases and J by 4 bases, leaving 6 bases between them. CDR1 is SEHNR, CDR2 FQNEAQ, per germline (reference sequence). The CDR3 is 13 amino acids.

The chain uses TRBV7-2 and TRBJ2-7, with 12 bases fitting TRBD1. The CDR3 length is 15 residues. Germline-derived CDR1 and CDR2 are SGHTA and FQGNSA. V shed 3 bases and J 6 bases; nucleotides not matched to a gene: 6. The CDR3 loop reads CASSFSGTGGVEQYF. CDR3 DNA sequence: TGTGCCAGCAGCTTTTCCGGGACAGGGGGCGTCGAGCAGTACTTC. The full variable domain, with the rest looked up from reference TRBV7-2 and TRBJ2-7, is GAGVSQSPSNKVTEKGKDVELRCDPISGHTALYWYRQSLGQGLEFLIYFQGNSAPDKSGLPSDRFSAERTGGSVSTLTIQRTQQEDSAVYLCASSFSGTGGVEQYFGPGTRLTVT.

This clonotype was found a few times. The chain is built from TRBV7-2 and TRBJ2-1; TRBD1 is a possible D gene (5 bases). The V end was cut by 5 bases, the J end by 6 bases, with 8 bases between. CDR1 is SGHTA and CDR2 is FQGNSA in the germline V gene. This CDR3 has 12 residues. CDR3 in DNA: TGTGCCAGCAGCCCCAGGGCCAATGAGCAGTTCTTC. This gives the protein CASSPRANEQFF. The full variable domain, rest sourced from reference TRBV7-2 and TRBJ2-1, is GAGVSQSPSNKVTEKGKDVELRCDPISGHTALYWYRQSLGQGLEFLIYFQGNSAPDKSGLPSDRFSAERTGGSVSTLTIQRTQQEDSAVYLCASSPRANEQFFGPGTRLTVL.

V gene TRBV2 combines with J gene TRBJ2-7; 10 nucleotides agree with TRBD1. V shed 6 bases and J 4 bases; nucleotides not matched to a gene: 3. The germline V gene encodes CDR1 SNHLY and CDR2 FYNNEI. The CDR3 covers 13 residues. This CDR3 is CASRKDRGYEQYF. The CDR3 nucleotides read TGTGCCAGCAGGAAGGACAGGGGGTACGAGCAGTACTTC.

The chain combines TRBV5-1 with TRBJ1-2; D unclear. Trimming removed 0 bases from V and 10 bases from J, with 10 bases in between. Germline V gene sequence: CDR1 SGHRS, CDR2 YFSETQ. The CDR3 totals 12 residues. Here the CDR3 DNA reads TGCGCCAGCAGCTTGGGGTTCCAGAACTACACCTTC. Its protein product is CASSLGFQNYTF.

This clonotype was seen more than once but under ten times. A much bigger clone sits one base away, suggesting this may be a read error. The V call is TRBV19, the J call TRBJ2-1, with TRBD2 identical over 8 bases. There are 15 residues in the CDR3. Germline V gene data show CDR1 as LNHDA and CDR2 as SQIVND (reference sequence). The CDR3 is CASSITGGPYNEQSF. In DNA, the CDR3 is TGTGCCAGTAGTATCACGGGAGGGCCCTACAATGAGCAGTCCTTC.

This clonotype has ten or more counts. The chain couples TRBV19 to TRBJ2-3; 7 bases are a match to TRBD1. After removal of 3 bases from V and 2 bases from J, the junction contained 2 bases not matched to a gene. CDR3 length: 14 residues. Germline lookup yields CDR1 LNHDA and CDR2 SQIVND (reference sequence). DNA for the CDR3: TGTGCCAGTAGTATGGGACAGCCCACAGATACGCAGTATTTT. This sequence encodes CASSMGQPTDTQYF.

Remarks on this clonotype: This may be a read error, as it is one base from a much larger clone. The chain combines TRBV20-1 with TRBJ2-3; 7 positions match TRBD1. This CDR3 has 15 residues. The germline V gene has CDR1 DFQATT and CDR2 SNEGSKA (reference sequence). This CDR3 is CNALIRDRDTDTQYF. CDR3 sequence (DNA): TGCAATGCTCTGATCCGGGACAGAGACACAGATACGCAGTATTTT.

This sequence joins TRBV20-1 and TRBJ1-2; unclear D gene. The V gene's germline CDR1 is DFQATT and CDR2 SNEGSKA (reference sequence). Trimming cost V 6 bases and J 4 bases, with 18 bases left between them. This CDR3 spans 14 amino acids. The CDR3 loop is CSARTADDVYGYTF. In DNA form, the CDR3 reads TGCAGTGCCCGGACGGCGGACGACGTCTATGGCTACACCTTC.

Remarks on this clonotype: With a much larger clone just one base away, this may be a read error. V gene TRBV12-3 or TRBV12-4 combines with J gene TRBJ1-2; D perhaps matches TRBD1 (5 bases). The CDR3 covers 14 residues. Trimming cost V 2 bases and J 2 bases, with 9 bases left between them. The CDR3 region is CASSLIGDNYGYTF. The CDR3 DNA reads TGTGCCAGCAGTTTAATTGGGGACAACTATGGCTACACCTTC.

Ten or more counts support this clonotype. The rearrangement joins TRBV2 to TRBJ1-2; D might be TRBD1 (6 bases). CDR3 size: 14 residues. CDR1 is SNHLY, CDR2 FYNNEI, per germline. V was shortened by 5 bases and J by 4 bases, with 14 bases between the two germline ends. The CDR3 loop is CASSSQGSFYGYTF. CDR3 bases: TGTGCCAGCAGTTCACAGGGATCCTTCTATGGCTACACCTTC.

About this clonotype: Given a much more abundant clone one base away, this may be a read error. The chain is built from TRBV7-7 and TRBJ1-3; D possibly corresponds to TRBD1 (5 bases). Germline V CDR1 and CDR2: SSHAT, FNYEAQ (reference sequence). The CDR3 length is 15 residues. Deletions cut 4 bases from V and 1 base from J, with 11 bases between. The CDR3 protein is CASSSARGSGNTIYF. The CDR3 DNA sequence: TGTGCCAGCAGCTCGGCCCGGGGGTCTGGAAACACCATATATTTT. The full variable domain, with the rest looked up from reference TRBV7-7 and TRBJ1-3, is GAGVSQSPRYKVTKRGQDVTLRCDPISSHATLYWYQQALGQGPEFLTYFNYEAQPDKSGLPSDRFSAERPEGSISTLTIQRTEQRDSAMYRCASSSARGSGNTIYFGEGSWLTVV.

The V gene is TRBV20-1, the J gene TRBJ2-7; 9 nucleotides agree with TRBD1. J lost 5 bases, V lost 6 bases, and 17 bases had no gene match. This CDR3 region has 16 residues. Germline V gene data show CDR1 as DFQATT and CDR2 as SNEGSKA (reference sequence). CDR3 nucleotides: TGCAGTGCCACGTATCTACCCGGGACAGGGAGTCACGAGCAGTACTTC. Amino acid sequence: CSATYLPGTGSHEQYF.

V and J are TRBV7-3 and TRBJ2-5; 11 positions match TRBD2. Germline V gene sequence: CDR1 SGHTA, CDR2 FQGTGA. The ends lost 3 bases at V and 5 bases at J; junction bases unmatched: 2. The length of the CDR3 is 14 residues. The CDR3 is CASSFTSGGETQYF. In nucleotides, the CDR3 is TGTGCCAGCAGCTTTACTAGCGGGGGTGAGACCCAGTACTTC.

The rearrangement uses TRBV5-4 and TRBJ1-4; maybe TRBD1 (6 bases). The CDR3 extends over 15 amino acids. Germline V CDR1 and CDR2: SGHNT, YYREEE (reference sequence). Trimming left V 0 bases short and J 3 bases short, with 9 bases between. The CDR3: CASSLGDTPNEKLFF. In DNA form, the CDR3 reads TGTGCCAGCAGCTTGGGGGACACTCCTAATGAAAAACTGTTTTTT.

This clonotype was found many times. The rearrangement joins TRBV10-3 to TRBJ1-1; 9 nucleotides agree with TRBD1. Germline V gives CDR1 ENHRY, CDR2 SYGVKD. Losses at the gene ends were 7 bases for V and 11 bases for J; bases not matched to a gene: 17. This CDR3 has 15 residues. CDR3 nucleotides: TGTGCCATCAACCCGTCCGGGACAGGGCTTGTTCCGGCTTTCTTT. Translation: CAINPSGTGLVPAFF.

The table lists this clonotype with a few counts. This chain's CDR3 is CASSSMNQPQHF. The CDR3 DNA reads as TGTGCCAGCAGCTCCATGAATCAGCCCCAGCATTTT. The gene calls are TRBV7-9 and TRBJ1-5; D is unclear. The CDR3 totals 12 residues. Trimming removed 4 bases from V and 4 bases from J, with 5 bases in between. Germline V gene sequence: CDR1 SEHNR, CDR2 FQNEAQ (reference sequence).

This clonotype was observed at least ten times. The V and J genes are TRBV5-1 and TRBJ2-1; no clear D. The V and J ends lost 1 base and 7 bases respectively, with 6 bases between them. The CDR3 length is 12 residues. Germline V gene sequence: CDR1 SGHRS, CDR2 YFSETQ. The CDR3 DNA reads as TGCGCCAGCAGCTTGTATGGTAATGAGCAGTTCTTC. Translation: CASSLYGNEQFF.

At least ten counts were recorded for this clonotype. The V and J genes are TRBV19 and TRBJ1-5; D gene ambiguous. Germline V gene sequence: CDR1 LNHDA, CDR2 SQIVND (reference sequence). V shed 3 bases and J shed 6 bases, with 18 bases lying between them. The CDR3 is made up of 16 amino acids. The CDR3 here is CASSIQIFGVGQPQHF. The CDR3 DNA follows: TGTGCCAGTAGTATTCAGATATTCGGGGTTGGTCAGCCCCAGCATTTT. The full variable domain, rest sourced from reference TRBV19 and TRBJ1-5, is DGGITQSPKYLFRKEGQNVTLSCEQNLNHDAMYWYRQDPGQGLRLIYYSQIVNDFQKGDIAEGYSVSREKKESFPLTVTSAQKNPTAFYLCASSIQIFGVGQPQHFGDGTRLSIL.

The rearrangement uses TRBV24-1 and TRBJ2-1, with a weak D call TRBD2 (6 bases). Germline CDR1 reads KGHDR; CDR2 reads SFDVKD. V gave up 3 bases and J gave up 6 bases, with 8 bases separating them. The CDR3 is made up of 13 amino acids. The CDR3, as DNA: TGTGCCACCAGTGATCGACTAGTCAATGAGCAGTTCTTC. This encodes CATSDRLVNEQFF.

The chain couples TRBV7-2 to TRBJ2-2; D assignment may be TRBD1 or TRBD2 (6 bases each). Germline loops: CDR1 SGHTA, CDR2 FQGNSA. The V end was cut by 7 bases, the J end by 5 bases, with 14 bases between. The CDR3 is made up of 14 amino acids. CDR3 coding DNA: TGTGCCAGCACCATAGGGGGGCGGACCGGGGAGCTGTTTTTT. This translates into CASTIGGRTGELFF.